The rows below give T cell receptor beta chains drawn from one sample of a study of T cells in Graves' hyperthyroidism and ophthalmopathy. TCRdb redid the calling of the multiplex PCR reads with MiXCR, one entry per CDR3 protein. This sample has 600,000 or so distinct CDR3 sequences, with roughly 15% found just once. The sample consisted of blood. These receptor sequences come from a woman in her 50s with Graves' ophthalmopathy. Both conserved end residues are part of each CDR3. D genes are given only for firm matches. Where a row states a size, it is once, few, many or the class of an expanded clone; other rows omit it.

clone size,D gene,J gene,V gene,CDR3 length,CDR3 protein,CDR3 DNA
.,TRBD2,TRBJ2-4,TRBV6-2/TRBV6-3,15,CASSYQREGKNIQYF,TGTGCCAGCAGTTACCAGCGGGAGGGCAAAAACATTCAGTACTTC
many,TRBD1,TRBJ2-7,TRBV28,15,CASSSRDRSNYEQYF,TGTGCCAGCAGTTCCCGGGACAGATCGAACTACGAGCAGTACTTC
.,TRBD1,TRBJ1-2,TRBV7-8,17,CASSLAGGRGRLYGYTF,TGTGCCAGCAGCTTAGCGGGCGGCAGGGGGCGCCTATATGGCTACACCTTC
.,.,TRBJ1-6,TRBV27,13,CASSLELTSPLHF,TGTGCCAGCAGTTTAGAACTGACTTCACCCCTCCACTTT
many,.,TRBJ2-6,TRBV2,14,CASSATVGANVLTF,TGTGCCAGCAGTGCGACAGTCGGGGCCAACGTCCTGACTTTC
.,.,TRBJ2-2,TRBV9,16,CASSVVDRANTGELFF,TGTGCCAGCAGCGTAGTCGATAGAGCGAACACCGGGGAGCTGTTTTTT
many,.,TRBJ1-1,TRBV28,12,CASSIVNTEAFF,TGTGCCAGCAGTATAGTGAACACTGAAGCTTTCTTT
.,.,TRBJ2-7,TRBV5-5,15,CASSLIPQTPYEQYF,TGTGCCAGCAGCTTAATCCCGCAAACTCCCTACGAGCAGTACTTC
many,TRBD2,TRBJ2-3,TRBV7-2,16,CASSTHGGGRSYTQYF,TGTGCCAGCAGCACCCATGGCGGGGGGCGGTCGTATACGCAGTATTTT
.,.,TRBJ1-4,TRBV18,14,CASSADRAYEKLFF,TGTGCCAGCTCTGCTGATAGGGCATACGAAAAACTGTTTTTT
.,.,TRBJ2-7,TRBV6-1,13,CASSRNSNYEQYF,TGTGCCAGCTCGCGGAACTCAAACTACGAGCAGTACTTC